The T cell receptor beta chain under discussion was sequenced for a study of blood T cell repertoires in COVID-19. Looking at the study overall: The study drew acute and convalescent COVID-19 samples from the United States, Italy and Spain. Nucleic acid was either cDNA or gDNA, and it came from T cells, B-cell-depleted T cells, or PBMCs.

Germline CDR1 is SNHLY and CDR2 is FYNNEI. V was trimmed by 6 bases and J by 5 bases, leaving 13 bases between them. CDR3 length equals 13 residues. In the original analysis: Nucleated cell counts were estimated from reference gene primer amplification. TCRdb's table, derived via immunoSEQ multiplex PCR, lists solely in-frame clones and lacks some. Clone size and V and J calls were adopted from that table, with D and trimming inferred from the DNA. This table has some 260,000 clones, about 79% appearing once. The material sequenced was peripheral blood. This chain links TRBV2 with TRBJ2-5; D remains unclear. This sequence originates from a man older than 75 with acute or convalescent COVID-19. In DNA form, the CDR3 reads TGTGCCAGCAGCACCGAGTACGTGGAGACCCAGTACTTC. Translated, it gives CASSTEYVETQYF.